This T cell receptor (beta chain) was captured by sequencing in a study of control samples from healthy donors and cancer patients. Assay: immunoSEQ multiplex PCR; the TCRdb copy retains only in-frame clones and omits some. Here the sample spans tens of thousands of clones, roughly 87% being singletons. CDR3 length: 11 residues. Between the trimmed V and J ends, which lost 2 bases and 3 bases, there was a span of 5 bases. Germline V lookup: CDR1 DFQATT, CDR2 SNEGSKA (reference sequence). Sample: PBMCs. The genes are TRBV20-1 and TRBJ2-7; D not resolved. The clonotype originates from a man aged 40-49 years with colorectal cancer. This chain's CDR3 is CSARLGYEQYF. In DNA form, the CDR3 reads TGCAGTGCTAGATTGGGCTACGAGCAGTACTTC.